This passage covers 4 T cell receptor beta chains from one sample sequenced in a study of regulatory T cells in long-lasting Graves disease. Arm-PCR of CDR3 regions with iRepertoire HTBI primers generated TCR beta libraries. TCRdb ran MiXCR on the multiplex PCR reads and lists one entry per CDR3 protein. The sample lists 420,000 or so distinct CDR3 sequences, roughly 15% occurring once. Regarding time point: newly diagnosed GD, antithyroid drugs for less than 3 months. Isolated PBMC RNA provided the starting material for the TCR library. This sample also belongs to another study, concerning T cells in Graves' hyperthyroidism and ophthalmopathy.

Sequencing was performed on peripheral blood mononuclear cells (PBMCs), taken at new diagnosis, from a patient treated with antithyroid drugs. The receptors shown here come from a woman aged 18 to 35 with Graves disease.

This clonotype has only one observation. The V gene is TRBV19, the J gene TRBJ1-2; tentative D call: TRBD1 (5 bases). The CDR3 is made up of 14 amino acids. The V end lost 4 bases, the J end lost 6 bases, and 15 bases lay between the germline ends. Germline V gives CDR1 LNHDA, CDR2 SQIVND (reference sequence). The DNA of the CDR3 is TGTGCCAGTAGTAAGGGACTTAACGACAATGGCTACACCTTC. It encodes CASSKGLNDNGYTF.

At least ten counts were recorded for this clonotype. V is TRBV5-1 and J is TRBJ2-1, with TRBD2 matching 7 bases. J gave up 5 bases and V 4 bases, and 9 bases lay outside the gene matches. Looked up from germline, CDR1 is SGHRS and CDR2 is YFSETQ. This CDR3 is built from 15 residues. The CDR3 bases are TGCGCCAGCAGCCGGGACTACCCTAGTGACAATGAGCAGTTCTTC. It is translated as CASSRDYPSDNEQFF.

In this sample, this clonotype turned up a few times. The J gene is TRBJ2-1, the V gene TRBV7-9; D not resolved. This CDR3 is built from 13 residues. V lost 9 bases and J 8 bases, leaving 17 bases between the germline ends. The germline CDR1 and CDR2 sequences are SEHNR and FQNEAQ (reference sequence). The CDR3 DNA is TGTGCCAGTACCCCGGTCGGGCGCGATGAGCAGTTCTTC. The encoded protein is CASTPVGRDEQFF.

This chain links TRBV27 with TRBJ1-2, with TRBD1 as a possible D gene (6 bases). Between the trimmed V and J ends, which lost 0 bases and 6 bases, there was a span of 11 bases. Germline values: CDR1 MNHEY, CDR2 SMNVEV (reference sequence). CDR3 length: 14 residues. The CDR3 bases are TGTGCCAGCAGTTTATCAGGACAGTACAATGGCTACACCTTC. It encodes CASSLSGQYNGYTF.